Listed below are T cell receptor beta chains from one sample, sequenced in a study of T cell repertoires in cytomegalovirus infection. A single record per CDR3 protein comes from TCRdb applying MiXCR to the reads. The sample contains a few hundred thousand distinct CDR3 sequences, roughly 13% of which appear only once. Sequencing input: PBMCs. Receptors were obtained from a human donor in good health (CMV status not recorded). Some clones in this sample may be carry-over from other donors' samples. Each CDR3 is given with its conserved first and last residue. The D gene is left open where the match is weak. Some rows mark clone size as missing; the rest say once, few, many or name a class of expanded clone.

clone size	V gene	D gene	J gene	CDR3 DNA	CDR3 protein
NA	TRBV20-1	NA	TRBJ1-5	TGCAGTGCTAGAGGAACCTCGGTGGGCAATCAGCCCCAGCATTTT	CSARGTSVGNQPQHF
few	TRBV5-1	TRBD1	TRBJ2-3	TGCGCCAGCAGCCGAAGGTTTCGGACAGGGGGCGAATCTGATACGCAGTATTTT	CASSRRFRTGGESDTQYF
NA	TRBV7-9	NA	TRBJ1-2	TGTGCCAGCAGCTACCCTCAGGGGAAAAGGGTCGGCTACACCTTC	CASSYPQGKRVGYTF
few	TRBV14	TRBD2	TRBJ2-2	TGTGCCAGCAGCCGTGAACTAGCGGGAGTCACCGGGGAGCTGTTTTTT	CASSRELAGVTGELFF
many	TRBV7-2	NA	TRBJ1-6	TGTGCCAGCAGCTTAAGGGGCATTAATTCACCCCTCCACTTT	CASSLRGINSPLHF
NA	TRBV2	TRBD1	TRBJ1-1	TGTGCCAGCAGTGAAGCGAGGGGGCCGAACACTGAAGCTTTCTTT	CASSEARGPNTEAFF
many	TRBV6-2/TRBV6-3	NA	TRBJ2-1	TGTGCCAGCAGTTACTCACCGGGGGCGGTCAATGAGCAGTTCTTC	CASSYSPGAVNEQFF
many	TRBV7-2	TRBD2	TRBJ2-5	TGTGCCAGCACCACATCCAGGCAGGGTTGGGCGGGGGGAGAGACCCAGTACTTC	CASTTSRQGWAGGETQYF
NA	TRBV20-1	TRBD1	TRBJ1-1	TGCAGTGCTGAACGACAGGGTTGGGGCACTGAAGCTTTCTTT	CSAERQGWGTEAFF
NA	TRBV2	NA	TRBJ1-6	TGTGCCAGCAGTGGTACCCATTCACCCCTCCACTTT	CASSGTHSPLHF
few	TRBV7-2	NA	TRBJ2-2	TGTGCAGCCAGGAGGGTTTACACCGGGGAGCTGTTTTTT	CAARRVYTGELFF
few	TRBV20-1	TRBD1	TRBJ2-1	TGCAGTGCTTCACCCGGGACAGGGGCAAATGAGCAGTTCTTC	CSASPGTGANEQFF
NA	TRBV3-1	NA	TRBJ2-1	TGTGCCAGCAGCCATTACGGCAGTGAGAAGCAGTTCTTC	CASSHYGSEKQFF
NA	TRBV20-1	NA	TRBJ1-2	TGCAGTGCTAGTCTAATTTATGGCTACACCTTC	CSASLIYGYTF
many	TRBV7-8	TRBD2	TRBJ2-7	TGTGCCAGCAGCTTCCGACTAGCGGGGGCCTCCTACGAGCAGTACTTC	CASSFRLAGASYEQYF
many	TRBV28	TRBD2	TRBJ2-7	TGTGCCAGCAAGGCTAGCGGGAGATACGAGCAGTACTTC	CASKASGRYEQYF
many	TRBV4-1	TRBD1	TRBJ2-3	TGCGCCAGCAGCCAAGACGGACAGGGGGGTCGGCCCCCGCGAGATACGCAGTATTTT	CASSQDGQGGRPPRDTQYF
NA	TRBV6-2/TRBV6-3	NA	TRBJ2-1	TGTGCCAGCAGTTACTCGAAGGGTCGGGGCCTCGACAATGAGCAGTTCTTC	CASSYSKGRGLDNEQFF
NA	TRBV27	NA	TRBJ1-2	TGTGCCAGCAGTTTAACCTCGGGACCCGACACCTTC	CASSLTSGPDTF
NA	TRBV29-1	TRBD1	TRBJ1-1	TGCAGCGTGGATCAGGGGGCAACTGAAGCTTTCTTT	CSVDQGATEAFF
many	TRBV7-3	TRBD2	TRBJ2-3	TGTGCCAGCAGCTTAGTGCGGGGGAAAGATACGCAGTATTTT	CASSLVRGKDTQYF
NA	TRBV28	TRBD1	TRBJ2-7	TGTGCCAGCAGTTATAGGGACAGGGCCTACGAGCAGTACTTC	CASSYRDRAYEQYF
NA	TRBV28	TRBD2	TRBJ2-7	TGTGCCGCAGGCGGGAGGTCCTACGAGCAGTACTTC	CAAGGRSYEQYF
many	TRBV7-9	TRBD2	TRBJ2-7	TGTGCCAGCAGCTTCCCTACTAGCGGGGACTCCTACGAGCAGTACTTC	CASSFPTSGDSYEQYF
many	TRBV6-1	NA	TRBJ2-6	TGTGCCAGCAGTTCGGGGGACAGCCTCTCTGGGGCCAACGTCCTGACTTTC	CASSSGDSLSGANVLTF
NA	TRBV20-1	NA	TRBJ2-1	TGCAGTGCGCCCAACAGGCCCACAGGCGACAATGAGCAGTTCTTC	CSAPNRPTGDNEQFF
many	TRBV7-8	NA	TRBJ1-2	TGTGCCAGCAGCTTGCAGGGAGAGTGGGGTGGCTACACCTTC	CASSLQGEWGGYTF
NA	TRBV29-1	TRBD1	TRBJ2-7	TGCAGCGTTGAAACGGGACAGGGGGTCCACGAGCAGTACTTC	CSVETGQGVHEQYF
few	TRBV20-1	NA	TRBJ2-7	TGCAGTGCTACCCGTCAAGGGATCTACGAGCAGTACTTC	CSATRQGIYEQYF
few	TRBV4-1	NA	TRBJ2-7	TGCGCCAGCAGCCAAGCACAGGGACGGGGCGAGCAGTACTTC	CASSQAQGRGEQYF
many	TRBV7-8	TRBD1	TRBJ2-3	TGTGCCAGCAGCGGGGACAGGGGAGATACGCAGTATTTT	CASSGDRGDTQYF
few	TRBV10-3	TRBD1	TRBJ2-6	TGTGCCATCAGTGAGGACAGGGGGTTATCTGGGGCCAACGTCCTGACTTTC	CAISEDRGLSGANVLTF
NA	TRBV20-1	TRBD2	TRBJ2-1	TGCAGTGCTAGGGGGGGGGGCTACAATGAGCAGTTCTTC	CSARGGGYNEQFF
NA	TRBV6-2/TRBV6-3	TRBD2	TRBJ2-3	TGTGCCAGCAGTTACTCACTAGCGGGGGGGCCAGATACGCAGTATTTT	CASSYSLAGGPDTQYF
many	TRBV7-2	TRBD1	TRBJ1-1	TGTGCCAGCAGCTTAGATCGCGGCAGGGGGGAAGCTTTCTTT	CASSLDRGRGEAFF
NA	TRBV12-5	TRBD1	TRBJ1-2	TGTGCTAGTGGCACCCCCGTGGACAGGGTAGGGGTACCAGCCTATGGCTACACCTTC	CASGTPVDRVGVPAYGYTF
many	TRBV6-1	TRBD2	TRBJ2-7	TGTGCCAGCAGTGAAGGACTAGCGGGAGCCTACGAGCAGTACTTC	CASSEGLAGAYEQYF
many	TRBV7-2	TRBD2	TRBJ2-2	TGTGCCAGCAGCTATCGGACTAGCGGCTCGAACACCGGGGAGCTGTTTTTT	CASSYRTSGSNTGELFF
NA	TRBV20-1	TRBD1	TRBJ1-6	TGCAGTGCTAGAGAGGACAGGGGGCTGGGTTCACCCCTCCACTTT	CSAREDRGLGSPLHF
many	TRBV11-2	TRBD2	TRBJ2-2	TGTGCCAGCAGAGCGACTAGCGGGAGCATCAGCACCGGGGAGCTGTTTTTT	CASRATSGSISTGELFF
NA	TRBV9	TRBD1	TRBJ2-3	TGTGCCAGCAGCGTGGACAGGATGACAGATACGCAGTATTTT	CASSVDRMTDTQYF
few	TRBV29-1	TRBD1	TRBJ2-2	TGCAGCGGGGACAGTTCGAACACCGGGGAGCTGTTTTTT	CSGDSSNTGELFF
many	TRBV5-4	TRBD2	TRBJ2-7	TGTGCCAGCGCACTAGCGGGAGGGCCCTCCTACGAGCAGTACTTC	CASALAGGPSYEQYF
many	TRBV6-5	NA	TRBJ2-7	TGTGCCAGCAGTTACTCGACAGCGTCTTACGAGCAGTACTTC	CASSYSTASYEQYF
few	TRBV20-1	TRBD2	TRBJ2-3	TGCAGTGCTAGAGTGTCTAGCGGGCCAACAGATACGCAGTATTTT	CSARVSSGPTDTQYF
few	TRBV7-2	NA	TRBJ1-2	TGTGCCAGCAGCTGGGGCAGGAACTATGGCTACACCTTC	CASSWGRNYGYTF
many	TRBV4-1	TRBD1	TRBJ2-5	TGCGCCAGCAGCCAGGACAGGGGTACCCAAGAGACCCAGTACTTC	CASSQDRGTQETQYF
few	TRBV9	TRBD2	TRBJ2-5	TGTGCCAGCAGCAGGGGACTAGCGGGGATTAACCAAGAGACCCAGTACTTC	CASSRGLAGINQETQYF
few	TRBV20-1	NA	TRBJ1-1	TGCAGTGCTAGAAACCGGGTTTCGAACACTGAAGCTTTCTTT	CSARNRVSNTEAFF
few	TRBV27	TRBD2	TRBJ2-1	TGTGCCAGCAGTTCACGACTAGCGGGAGGGCCGGGGAATGAGCAGTTCTTC	CASSSRLAGGPGNEQFF
few	TRBV6-6	TRBD2	TRBJ2-7	TGTGCCAGCAGTTACGGTCTAGCGGGAGCTGGCTCCTACGAGCAGTACTTC	CASSYGLAGAGSYEQYF
many	TRBV7-9	TRBD2	TRBJ2-3	TGTGCCAGCAGCCCCGTAGCGGGAAACACAGATACGCAGTATTTT	CASSPVAGNTDTQYF
many	TRBV7-2	NA	TRBJ2-5	TGTGCCAGCGGGCGTGAAGAGACCCAGTACTTC	CASGREETQYF
many	TRBV5-6	NA	TRBJ2-1	TGTGCCAGCAGCTTGTGGGCCTACAATGAGCAGTTCTTC	CASSLWAYNEQFF
many	TRBV10-3	NA	TRBJ2-7	TGTGCCATCAGTGAGCCTCAGGGGACCTACGAGCAGTACTTC	CAISEPQGTYEQYF
NA	TRBV10-3	TRBD1	TRBJ1-1	TGTGCCATCAGTGAGAGAGAATTAAGGGGGCCCACTGAAGCTTTCTTT	CAISERELRGPTEAFF
many	TRBV19	NA	TRBJ1-5	TGTGCCAGTAGTATGACTGCTCAGGGGACCACCAAGCCCCAGCATTTT	CASSMTAQGTTKPQHF
NA	TRBV24-1	NA	TRBJ2-7	TGTGCCACCAGTGATTTTGATTCCGAGCAGTACTTC	CATSDFDSEQYF
many	TRBV11-3	NA	TRBJ2-1	TGTGCCAGCAGCCAACGGGAGAAGTACAATGAGCAGTTCTTC	CASSQREKYNEQFF
few	TRBV2	TRBD1	TRBJ1-1	TGTGCCAGCCAAAGAAGGACCTCAGGGGGGACTTTGAACACTGAAGCTTTCTTT	CASQRRTSGGTLNTEAFF